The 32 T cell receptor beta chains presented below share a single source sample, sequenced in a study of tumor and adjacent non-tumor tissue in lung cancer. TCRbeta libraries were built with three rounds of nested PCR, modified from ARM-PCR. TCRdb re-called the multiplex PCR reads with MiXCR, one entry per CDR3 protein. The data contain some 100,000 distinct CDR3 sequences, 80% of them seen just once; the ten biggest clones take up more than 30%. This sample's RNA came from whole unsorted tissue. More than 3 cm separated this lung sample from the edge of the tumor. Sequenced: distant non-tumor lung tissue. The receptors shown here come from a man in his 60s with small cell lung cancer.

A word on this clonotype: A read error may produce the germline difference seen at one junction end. CDR3 amino acids: CANSRDPQETQYF. DNA of the CDR3: TGCGCCAACAGCCGAGATCCCCAAGAGACACAGTACTTC. V gene TRBV4-1 combines with J gene TRBJ2-5, with unresolved D. This CDR3 region has 13 residues. Germline V gives CDR1 MGHRA, CDR2 YSYEKL.

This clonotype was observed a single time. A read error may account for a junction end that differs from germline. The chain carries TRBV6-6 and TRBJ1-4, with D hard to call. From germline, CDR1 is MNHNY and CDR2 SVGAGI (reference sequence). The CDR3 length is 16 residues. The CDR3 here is CASRSIGLPLNEKLFF. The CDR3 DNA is TGCGCCAGCCGTTCAATCGGACTGCCGCTTAATGAAAAACTGTTTTTT.

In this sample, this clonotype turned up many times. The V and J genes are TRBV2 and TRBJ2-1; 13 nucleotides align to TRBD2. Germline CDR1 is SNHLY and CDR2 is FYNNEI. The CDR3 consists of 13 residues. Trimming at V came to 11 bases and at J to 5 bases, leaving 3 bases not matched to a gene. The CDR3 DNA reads TGTGCCGGGGGACTAGCGGGGCACAATGAGCAGTTCTTC. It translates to CAGGLAGHNEQFF.

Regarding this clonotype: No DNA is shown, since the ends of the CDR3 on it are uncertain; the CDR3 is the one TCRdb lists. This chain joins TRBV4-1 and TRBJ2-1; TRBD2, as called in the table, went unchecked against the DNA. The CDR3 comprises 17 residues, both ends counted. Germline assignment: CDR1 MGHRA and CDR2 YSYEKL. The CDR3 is CSSSHPVAGGSYNEHFF.

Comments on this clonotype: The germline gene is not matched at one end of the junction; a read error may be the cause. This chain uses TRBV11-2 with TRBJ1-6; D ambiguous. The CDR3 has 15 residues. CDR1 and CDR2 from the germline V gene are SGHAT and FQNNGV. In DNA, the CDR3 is TGTGCCAGCAACTTACTGCACGGCCAGAATTCACCCCTCCACTTT. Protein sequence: CASNLLHGQNSPLHF.

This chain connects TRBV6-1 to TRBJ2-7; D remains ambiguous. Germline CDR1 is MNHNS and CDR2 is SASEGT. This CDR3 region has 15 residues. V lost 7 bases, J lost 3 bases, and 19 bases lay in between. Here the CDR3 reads CASNTIGSSLYEQYV. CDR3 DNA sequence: TGTGCCAGCAACACAATCGGATCGTCCCTCTACGAGCAGTACGTC.

In nucleotides, the CDR3 is TGTGCCACCAGTGATCCAGCCCTAGCTAGCACAGATACGCAGTATTTT. It specifies CATSDPALASTDTQYF. The chain is built from TRBV24-1 and TRBJ2-3; D possibly corresponds to TRBD2 (5 bases). Trimming left V 3 bases short and J 0 bases short, with 12 bases between. This CDR3 comprises 16 residues. CDR1 and CDR2 (germline): KGHDR, SFDVKD.

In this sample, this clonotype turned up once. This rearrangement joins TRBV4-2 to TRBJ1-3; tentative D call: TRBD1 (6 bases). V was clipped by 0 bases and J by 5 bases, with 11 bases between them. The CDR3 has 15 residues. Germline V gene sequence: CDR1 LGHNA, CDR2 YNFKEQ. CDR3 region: CASSQETGGRNTIYF. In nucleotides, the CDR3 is TGTGCCAGCAGCCAAGAGACAGGAGGGCGAAACACCATATATTTT.

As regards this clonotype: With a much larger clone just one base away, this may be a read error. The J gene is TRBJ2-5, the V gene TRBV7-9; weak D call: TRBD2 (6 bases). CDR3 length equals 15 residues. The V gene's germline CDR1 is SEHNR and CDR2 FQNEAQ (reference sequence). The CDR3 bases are TGTGCCATCAGCTTAGAGAGGGGAGGCCAAGAGACCCAGTACTTC. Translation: CAISLERGGQETQYF.

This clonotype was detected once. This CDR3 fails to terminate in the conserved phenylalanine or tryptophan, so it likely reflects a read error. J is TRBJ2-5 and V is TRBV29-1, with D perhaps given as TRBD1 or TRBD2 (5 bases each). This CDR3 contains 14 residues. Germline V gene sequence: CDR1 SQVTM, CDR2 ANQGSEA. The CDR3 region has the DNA TGCAGCGTTTGGGGACCCGGAAAGGGAGAGACACAGTACATC. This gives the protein CSVWGPGKGETQYI.

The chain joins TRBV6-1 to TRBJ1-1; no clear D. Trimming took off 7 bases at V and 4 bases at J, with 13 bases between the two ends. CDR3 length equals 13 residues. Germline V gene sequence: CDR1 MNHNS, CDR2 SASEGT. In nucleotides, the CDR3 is TGTGCCAGCATCCTGCAGTTGAGCACTGAAGCTTTCTTT. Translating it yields CASILQLSTEAFF.

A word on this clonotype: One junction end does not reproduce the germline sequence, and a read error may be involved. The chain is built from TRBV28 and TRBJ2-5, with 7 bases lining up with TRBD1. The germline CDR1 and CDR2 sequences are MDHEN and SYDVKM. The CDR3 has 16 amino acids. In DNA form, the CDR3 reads TGTGCCAGCAGTTTACACCAAACCAGGGGGTTGGAGAGCCAGTACTTC. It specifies CASSLHQTRGLESQYF.

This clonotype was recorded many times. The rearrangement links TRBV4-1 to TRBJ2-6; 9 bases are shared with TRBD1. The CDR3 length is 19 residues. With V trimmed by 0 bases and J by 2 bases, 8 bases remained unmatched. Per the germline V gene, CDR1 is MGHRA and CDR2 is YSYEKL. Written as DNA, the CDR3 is TGCGCCAGCAGCCAAGAGTGGGGGACAGGGAACGCTGGGGCCAACGTCCTGACTTTC. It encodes CASSQEWGTGNAGANVLTF.

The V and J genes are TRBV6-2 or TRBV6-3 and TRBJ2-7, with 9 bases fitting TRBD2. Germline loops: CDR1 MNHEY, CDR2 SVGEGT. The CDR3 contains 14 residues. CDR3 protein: CVSRRTSATYEQYV. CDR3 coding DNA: TGTGTCAGCAGGAGGACTAGCGCAACCTACGAGCAATACGTC.

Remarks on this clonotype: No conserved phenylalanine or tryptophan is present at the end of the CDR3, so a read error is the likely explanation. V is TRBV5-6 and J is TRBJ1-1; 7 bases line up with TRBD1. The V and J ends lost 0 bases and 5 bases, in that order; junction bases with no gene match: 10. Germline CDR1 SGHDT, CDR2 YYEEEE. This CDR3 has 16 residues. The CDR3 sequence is CASSLAPGTANTEAFV. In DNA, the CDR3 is TGTGCCAGCAGCTTGGCCCCCGGGACAGCGAATACTGAAGCTTTCGTT.

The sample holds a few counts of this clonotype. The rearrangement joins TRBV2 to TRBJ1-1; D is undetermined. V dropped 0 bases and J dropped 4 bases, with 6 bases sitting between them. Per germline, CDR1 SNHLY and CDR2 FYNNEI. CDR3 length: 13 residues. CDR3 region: CASSEASGTEAFF. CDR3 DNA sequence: TGTGCCAGCAGTGAAGCTTCGGGCACTGAAGCTTTCTTT.

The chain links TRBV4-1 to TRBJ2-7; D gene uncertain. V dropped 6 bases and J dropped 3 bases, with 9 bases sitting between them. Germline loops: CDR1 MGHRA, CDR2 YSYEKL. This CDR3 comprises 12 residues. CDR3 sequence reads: CASSFRLYEQYF. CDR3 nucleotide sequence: TGCGCCAGCAGTTTCAGACTCTACGAGCAGTACTTC.

CDR3 amino acids: CSADRGTSGPNEQFF. DNA of the CDR3: TGCAGCGCTGACAGAGGGACTAGCGGCCCTAATGAGCAGTTCTTC. The chain recombines TRBV29-1 with TRBJ2-1; 11 bases agree with TRBD2. This CDR3 contains 15 residues. V shed 7 bases and J 7 bases; nucleotides not matched to a gene: 12. The germline V gene encodes CDR1 SQVTM and CDR2 ANQGSEA.

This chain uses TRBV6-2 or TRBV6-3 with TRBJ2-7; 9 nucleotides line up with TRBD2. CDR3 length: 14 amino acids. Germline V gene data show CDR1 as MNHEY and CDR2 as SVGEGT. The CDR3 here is CDSRRTSATYEEYV. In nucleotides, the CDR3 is TGTGACAGCAGGAGGACTAGCGCAACCTACGAGGAGTACGTC.

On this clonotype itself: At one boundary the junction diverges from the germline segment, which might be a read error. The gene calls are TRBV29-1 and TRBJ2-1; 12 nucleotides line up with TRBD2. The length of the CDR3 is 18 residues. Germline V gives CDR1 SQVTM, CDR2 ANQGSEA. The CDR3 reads CSVAGGLAGGSSYNKQFF. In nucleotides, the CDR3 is TGCAGCGTTGCTGGGGGGCTAGCGGGAGGGAGCTCATACAATAAGCAGTTCTTC.

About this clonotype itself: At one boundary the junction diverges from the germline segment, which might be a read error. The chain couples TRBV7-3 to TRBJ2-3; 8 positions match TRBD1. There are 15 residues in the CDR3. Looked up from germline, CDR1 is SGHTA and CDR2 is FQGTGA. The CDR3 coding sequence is TGTGCCAACAGCCTACGACAGGGGATGTCAGATACGCAGTATTTT. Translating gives CANSLRQGMSDTQYF.

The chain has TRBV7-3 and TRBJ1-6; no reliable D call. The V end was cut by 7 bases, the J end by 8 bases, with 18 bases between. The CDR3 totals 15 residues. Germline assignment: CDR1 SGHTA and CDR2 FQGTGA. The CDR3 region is CASITLTAGDSPLHF. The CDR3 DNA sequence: TGTGCCAGCATCACTTTGACGGCGGGCGATTCACCCCTCCACTTT.

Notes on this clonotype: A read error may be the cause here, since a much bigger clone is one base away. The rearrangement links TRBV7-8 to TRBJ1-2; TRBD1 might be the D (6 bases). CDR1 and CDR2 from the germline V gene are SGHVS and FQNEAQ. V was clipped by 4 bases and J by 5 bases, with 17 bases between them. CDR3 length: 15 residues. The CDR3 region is CASSSRDKGGYGYTF. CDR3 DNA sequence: TGTGCCAGCAGCTCCCGGGACAAGGGGGGGTATGGCTACACCTTC.

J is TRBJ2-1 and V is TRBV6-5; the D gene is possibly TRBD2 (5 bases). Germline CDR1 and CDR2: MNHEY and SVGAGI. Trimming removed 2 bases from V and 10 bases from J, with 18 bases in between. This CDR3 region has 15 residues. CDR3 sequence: CASSYGGSGLKEQFF. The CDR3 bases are TGTGCCAGCAGTTACGGAGGCTCGGGATTGAAAGAGCAGTTCTTC.

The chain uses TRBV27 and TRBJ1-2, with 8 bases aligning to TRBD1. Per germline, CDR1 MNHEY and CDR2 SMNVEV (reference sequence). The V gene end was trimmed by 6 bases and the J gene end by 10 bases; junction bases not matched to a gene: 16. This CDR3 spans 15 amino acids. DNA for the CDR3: TGTGCCAGCAGGGACCTACAGGGGGTAATGGATGACTACACCTTC. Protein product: CASRDLQGVMDDYTF.

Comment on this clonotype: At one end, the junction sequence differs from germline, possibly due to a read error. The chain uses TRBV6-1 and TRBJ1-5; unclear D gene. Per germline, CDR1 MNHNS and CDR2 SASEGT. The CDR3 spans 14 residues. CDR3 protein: CANSLDPWGQPHHF. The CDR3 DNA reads TGTGCCAACAGTCTGGACCCTTGGGGTCAGCCCCACCATTTT.

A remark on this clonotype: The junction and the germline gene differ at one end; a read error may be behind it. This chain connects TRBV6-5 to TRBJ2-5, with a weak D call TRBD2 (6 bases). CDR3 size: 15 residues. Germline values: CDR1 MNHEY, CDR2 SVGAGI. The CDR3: CTSTPDYPYQETQYF. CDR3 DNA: TGTACCAGCACCCCGGACTACCCGTACCAAGAGACCCAGTACTTC.

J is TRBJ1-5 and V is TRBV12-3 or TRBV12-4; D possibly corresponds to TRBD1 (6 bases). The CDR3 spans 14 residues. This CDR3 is CVSSLNRDGQPQHF. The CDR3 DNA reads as TGTGTAAGCAGCCTCAACAGGGATGGTCAGCCCCAGCATTTT.

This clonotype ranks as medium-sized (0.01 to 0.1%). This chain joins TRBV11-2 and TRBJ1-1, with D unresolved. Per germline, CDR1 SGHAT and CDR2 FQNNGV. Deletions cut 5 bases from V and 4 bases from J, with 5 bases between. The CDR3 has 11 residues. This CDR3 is CASSPFTEAFF. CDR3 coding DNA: TGTGCCAGCAGCCCGTTCACTGAAGCTTTCTTT. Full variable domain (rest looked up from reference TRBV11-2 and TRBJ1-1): EAGVAQSPRYKIIEKRQSVAFWCNPISGHATLYWYQQILGQGPKLLIQFQNNGVVDDSQLPKDRFSAERLKGVDSTLKIQPAKLEDSAVYLCASSPFTEAFFGQGTRLTVV.

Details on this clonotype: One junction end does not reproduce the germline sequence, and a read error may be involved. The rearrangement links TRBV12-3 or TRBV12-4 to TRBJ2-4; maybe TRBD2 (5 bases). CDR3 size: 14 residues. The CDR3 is CASSLASVGNIQYF. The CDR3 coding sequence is TGTGCCAGTAGTTTAGCGAGCGTAGGGAACATTCAGTACTTC.

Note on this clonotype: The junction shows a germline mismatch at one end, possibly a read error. DNA for the CDR3: TGCGCCAGCAGCTTGGGCGTACTAGCGGGAGCAGATATGCAGTATTTT. It yields the protein CASSLGVLAGADMQYF. The chain is built from TRBV5-1 and TRBJ2-3; 11 bases are a match to TRBD2. CDR1 and CDR2 (germline): SGHRS, YFSETQ. The CDR3 is 16 amino acids.

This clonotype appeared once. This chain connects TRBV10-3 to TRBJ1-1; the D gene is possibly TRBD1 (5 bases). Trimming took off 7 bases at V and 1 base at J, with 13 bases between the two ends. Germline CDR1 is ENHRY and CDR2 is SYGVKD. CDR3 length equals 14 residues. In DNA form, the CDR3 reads TGTGCCATCAATACACAAGACAGGAACACTGAAGCTTTCTTT. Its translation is CAINTQDRNTEAFF.